The clone carrying this T cell receptor beta chain was seen repeatedly, ten times or more. The antigen remains unidentified. The data belong to a study of T cells in Graves' hyperthyroidism and ophthalmopathy. Broader study findings: Most clonotypes that expanded in the thyroid above 0.001 also showed up in blood.

The TCR beta CDR3 regions underwent amplification using RNA transcripts as the source. In the first-round RT-PCR of the TCR CDR3, the HTBI primer set was used. One entry per CDR3 protein, called by TCRdb with MiXCR from the multiplex PCR reads. The sample includes about 380,000 distinct CDR3 sequences, roughly 14% of them seen just once. Diagnosis relied on clinical symptoms, serum thyroxine and TRAb, thyroid ultrasound and orbital computed tomography. An approximately 9.4 ml volume of fresh peripheral blood provided the PBMCs. The CDR3 has 13 residues. Losses at the gene ends were 5 bases for V and 7 bases for J; bases not matched to a gene: 5.

The genes are TRBV12-3 or TRBV12-4 and TRBJ2-3, with TRBD2 matching over 8 bases. The sequence was obtained from a woman aged 60-75 years with Graves' hyperthyroidism. The sequenced sample was blood. The CDR3: CASSAGGIYTQYF. CDR3 in DNA: TGTGCCAGCAGTGCGGGGGGTATATATACGCAGTATTTT.